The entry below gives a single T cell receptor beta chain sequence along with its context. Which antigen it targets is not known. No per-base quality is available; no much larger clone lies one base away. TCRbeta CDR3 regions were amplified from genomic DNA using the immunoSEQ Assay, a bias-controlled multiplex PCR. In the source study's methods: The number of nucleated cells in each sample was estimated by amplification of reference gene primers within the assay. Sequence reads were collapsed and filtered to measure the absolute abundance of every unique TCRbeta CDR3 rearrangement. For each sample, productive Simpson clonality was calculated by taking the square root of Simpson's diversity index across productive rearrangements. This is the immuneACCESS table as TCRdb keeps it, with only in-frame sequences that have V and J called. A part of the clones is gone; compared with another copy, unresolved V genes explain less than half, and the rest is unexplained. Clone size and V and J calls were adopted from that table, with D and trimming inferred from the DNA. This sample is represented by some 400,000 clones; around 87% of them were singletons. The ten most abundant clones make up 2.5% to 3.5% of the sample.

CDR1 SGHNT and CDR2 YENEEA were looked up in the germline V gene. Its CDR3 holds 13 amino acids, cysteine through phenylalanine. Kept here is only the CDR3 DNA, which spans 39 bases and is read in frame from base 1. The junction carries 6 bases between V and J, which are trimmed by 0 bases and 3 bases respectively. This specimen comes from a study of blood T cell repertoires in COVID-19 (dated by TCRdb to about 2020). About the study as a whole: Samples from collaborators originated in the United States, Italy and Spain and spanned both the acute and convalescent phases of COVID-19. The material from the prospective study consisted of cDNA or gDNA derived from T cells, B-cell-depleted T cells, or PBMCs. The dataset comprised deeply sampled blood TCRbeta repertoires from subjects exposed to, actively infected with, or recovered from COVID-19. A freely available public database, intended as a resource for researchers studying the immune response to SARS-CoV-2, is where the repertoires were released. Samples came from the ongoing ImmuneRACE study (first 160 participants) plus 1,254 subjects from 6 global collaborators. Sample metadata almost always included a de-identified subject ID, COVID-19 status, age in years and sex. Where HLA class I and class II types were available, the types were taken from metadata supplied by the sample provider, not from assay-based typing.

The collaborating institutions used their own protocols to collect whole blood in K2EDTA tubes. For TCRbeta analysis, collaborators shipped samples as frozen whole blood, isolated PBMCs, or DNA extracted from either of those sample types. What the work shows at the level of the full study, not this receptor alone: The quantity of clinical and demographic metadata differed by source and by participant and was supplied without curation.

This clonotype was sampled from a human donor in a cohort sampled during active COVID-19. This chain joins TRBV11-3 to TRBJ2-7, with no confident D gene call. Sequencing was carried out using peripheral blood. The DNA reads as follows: TGTGCCAGCAGCTTAGACTCCGGCTACGAGCAGTACTTC. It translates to CASSLDSGYEQYF.